The entry that follows covers one T cell receptor beta chain sequence. Naivety among CD8 cells was defined by CD45RO negativity and positive CCR7 selection, thereby excluding terminally differentiated effector memory CD45RA+ cells. Several immunoSEQ plates held equal portions of the genomic DNA taken from each subset. The method was immunoSEQ multiplex PCR; TCRdb's version includes in-frame clones alone and lacks a portion of them. The sample holds roughly 590,000 clones; 95% to 96% are singletons and the top ten take roughly 0.1%. The entry originates in a study of shared clonotypes between healthy human individuals. Looking at the study overall: CD4 naive and memory got three plates each, CD8 naive two, CD8 memory one.

This CDR3 has 15 amino acids. Germline V gene sequence: CDR1 MDHEN, CDR2 SYDVKM. V shed 6 bases and J 3 bases; nucleotides not matched to a gene: 7. The sequencing input was naive CD8+ T cells sorted from blood. This clonotype was obtained from a young woman in good health. The chain carries TRBV28 and TRBJ2-7, with 11 bases fitting TRBD2. Written as DNA, the CDR3 is TGTGCCAGCAGCCAGACTAGCGGGAAGGTCTACGAGCAGTACTTC. As protein: CASSQTSGKVYEQYF.